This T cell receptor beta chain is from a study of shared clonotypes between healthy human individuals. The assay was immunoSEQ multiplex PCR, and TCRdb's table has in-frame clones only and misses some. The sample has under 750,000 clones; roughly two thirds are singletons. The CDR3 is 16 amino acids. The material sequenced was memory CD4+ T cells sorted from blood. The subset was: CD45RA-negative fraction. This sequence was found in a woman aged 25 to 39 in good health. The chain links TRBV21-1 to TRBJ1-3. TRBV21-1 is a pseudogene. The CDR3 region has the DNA TGTGCCAGCAGCAAAGTGAGGACGAAACCTGGAAACACCATATATTTT. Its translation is CASSKVRTKPGNTIYF.